Presented here are 24 T cell receptor beta chains from one specimen sequenced in a study of cytomegalovirus exposure and HLA in healthy donors. Amplification used 60 Vbeta primers and 13 Jbeta primers. The protocol was immunoSEQ multiplex PCR, while the TCRdb copy is restricted to in-frame clones and leaves out a portion. The sample has fewer than 200,000 clones, 75% seen once. Sequenced sample: PBMCs. The receptors originated from a male donor in good health and CMV-seronegative.

This chain links TRBV5-1 with TRBJ2-5; TRBD1 is a possible D gene (6 bases). V was trimmed by 1 base and J by 5 bases, leaving 15 bases between them. Germline CDR1 SGHRS, CDR2 YFSETQ. The CDR3 runs to 15 residues. Here the CDR3 reads CASSLLSIDRETQYF. The DNA for the CDR3 is TGCGCCAGCAGCTTGTTGTCGATCGACAGGGAGACCCAGTACTTC.

This sequence joins TRBV2 and TRBJ2-3; 7 bases align to TRBD1. V lost 6 bases, J lost 3 bases, and 6 bases stayed unmatched. The CDR3 has 14 amino acids. Germline V CDR1 and CDR2: SNHLY, FYNNEI. The CDR3 loop reads CASRPGTDTDTQYF. CDR3 sequence (DNA): TGTGCCAGCAGACCCGGGACAGATACAGATACGCAGTATTTT.

Here the CDR3 reads CASSLAGARQETQYF. DNA of the CDR3: TGTGCCAGCAGCTTAGCGGGGGCCCGCCAAGAGACCCAGTACTTC. This chain joins TRBV7-9 and TRBJ2-5, with a tentative D call TRBD1 (6 bases). From germline, CDR1 is SEHNR and CDR2 FQNEAQ (reference sequence). The length of the CDR3 is 15 residues. Trimming pared 0 bases from V and 1 base from J, leaving 9 bases between.

The chain has TRBV18 and TRBJ2-1, with 11 bases that match TRBD2. The CDR3 spans 15 residues. The V segment lost 4 bases and the J segment 7 bases; nucleotides outside the gene matches: 6. From germline, CDR1 is KGHSH and CDR2 LQKENI. The CDR3 nucleotides read TGTGCCAGCTCACTACTAGCGGGAGTAGGTAATGAGCAGTTCTTC. Translating it yields CASSLLAGVGNEQFF.

This chain uses TRBV7-9 with TRBJ2-7, with 9 bases that match TRBD1. Germline assignment: CDR1 SEHNR and CDR2 FQNEAQ (reference sequence). The V segment lost 5 bases and the J segment 4 bases; nucleotides outside the gene matches: 9. CDR3 length equals 15 residues. The CDR3, as DNA: TGTGCCAGCAGCCAAGGGGGACAGGGCAGATACGAGCAGTACTTC. It codes for CASSQGGQGRYEQYF.

The V gene is TRBV28, the J gene TRBJ2-4; TRBD2 aligns across 7 bases. Germline CDR1 is MDHEN and CDR2 is SYDVKM. This CDR3 has 14 amino acids. After removal of 6 bases from V and 7 bases from J, the junction contained 9 bases not matched to a gene. Here the CDR3 reads CASSPGGIRNIQYF. CDR3 DNA: TGTGCCAGCAGCCCCGGGGGGATAAGGAACATTCAGTACTTC.

The chain uses TRBV7-8 and TRBJ2-7; D gene uncertain. The CDR3 is 12 amino acids. CDR1 is SGHVS and CDR2 is FQNEAQ in the germline V gene. The V and J ends lost 2 bases and 3 bases respectively, with 5 bases between them. CDR3 sequence (DNA): TGTGCCAGCAGCTTACTCGGCTACGAGCAGTACTTC. Its translation is CASSLLGYEQYF.

The chain has TRBV7-9 and TRBJ2-5, with D possibly being TRBD1 (5 bases). CDR3 size: 14 residues. Germline V gene data show CDR1 as SEHNR and CDR2 as FQNEAQ (reference sequence). The germline V and J ends were trimmed by 11 bases and 3 bases, with 19 bases remaining between them. The CDR3 protein is CASATWQGEETQYF. The CDR3 coding sequence is TGTGCCTCGGCTACGTGGCAGGGTGAAGAGACCCAGTACTTC.

J is TRBJ1-2 and V is TRBV4-1; 7 bases are shared with TRBD1. Germline V gene lookup returns CDR1 MGHRA and CDR2 YSYEKL. The CDR3 spans 15 residues. Trimming took 4 bases from V and 3 from J; bases not matched to a gene: 8. This CDR3 reads CASSPRQGLDYGYTF. In nucleotides, the CDR3 is TGCGCCAGCAGCCCCCGACAGGGCCTAGACTATGGCTACACCTTC.

This chain uses TRBV10-3 with TRBJ2-7; perhaps TRBD2 as D (6 bases). The CDR3 extends over 13 amino acids. The ends were cut back, 10 bases at V and 2 bases at J, with 15 bases in the middle. The germline gives CDR1 ENHRY, CDR2 SYGVKD. CDR3 protein: CATGRERPYEQYF. CDR3 sequence (DNA): TGTGCCACAGGGCGGGAACGCCCCTACGAGCAGTACTTC.

With regard to this clone: One end of the junction fails to match germline, which may point to a read error. Other DNA variants within this sample encode the same CDR3. The genes are TRBV2 and TRBJ2-3, with D maybe TRBD1 (5 bases). The CDR3 has 13 amino acids. In germline, CDR1 is SNHLY, CDR2 FYNNEI. CDR3 nucleotides: TGTGCCAGCGAGAGACAGAACACAGATACGCAATATTTT. Its protein product is CASERQNTDTQYF.

The rearrangement uses TRBV5-4 and TRBJ2-2; D unclear. The V end was cut by 6 bases, the J end by 0 bases, with 9 bases between. Germline V lookup: CDR1 SGHNT, CDR2 YYREEE (reference sequence). There are 14 residues in the CDR3. CDR3 sequence: CASKSVANTGELFF. CDR3 DNA: TGTGCCAGCAAAAGCGTCGCGAACACCGGGGAGCTGTTTTTT.

V usage is TRBV7-9 and J usage is TRBJ2-1; 7 nucleotides align to TRBD1. From germline, CDR1 is SEHNR and CDR2 FQNEAQ (reference sequence). CDR3 length: 14 residues. V shed 4 bases and J 8 bases; nucleotides not matched to a gene: 8. The CDR3 sequence is CASSSLQGKDEQFF. The DNA of the CDR3 is TGTGCCAGCAGCTCGCTACAGGGGAAGGATGAGCAGTTCTTC.

This clone was seen more than once but under ten times. This sequence joins TRBV6-6 and TRBJ1-3; D is undetermined. The V end lost 4 bases, the J end lost 0 bases, and 7 bases lay between the germline ends. The CDR3 is 14 amino acids. Germline V CDR1 and CDR2: MNHNY, SVGAGI (reference sequence). The DNA of the CDR3 is TGTGCCAGCAGTTCTTCCTTCTCTGGAAACACCATATATTTT. It translates to CASSSSFSGNTIYF.

For this clone: This CDR3 is also generated by other DNA sequences in the sample. The chain has TRBV7-9 and TRBJ1-5; possible D gene TRBD1, 6 bases. V lost 5 bases, J lost 4 bases, and 9 bases lay in between. Germline CDR1 reads SEHNR; CDR2 reads FQNEAQ (reference sequence). This CDR3 comprises 13 residues. In DNA, the CDR3 is TGTGCCAGCAGCCTCGGACAGAATCAGCCCCAGCATTTT. The encoded protein is CASSLGQNQPQHF.

The rearrangement joins TRBV6-7 to TRBJ2-7; D perhaps matches TRBD2 (7 bases). TRBV6-7 is an open reading frame, and its role is uncertain. The V end was cut by 0 bases, the J end by 6 bases, with 24 bases between. This CDR3 region has 18 residues. In DNA form, the CDR3 reads TGTGCCAGCAGTTACTCCCTCCGGACAAGGGGGGGGGATTCCGAGCAGTACTTC. Residues: CASSYSLRTRGGDSEQYF.

This clone was seen only a few times. The genes are TRBV6-6 and TRBJ1-1; no clear D. The V gene lost 6 bases and the J gene lost 5 bases, with 4 bases spanning the gap. Looked up from germline, CDR1 is MNHNY and CDR2 is SVGAGI (reference sequence). CDR3 size: 10 residues. The CDR3 sequence: CASRQTEAFF. CDR3 bases: TGTGCCAGCAGACAGACTGAAGCTTTCTTT.

V gene TRBV7-3 combines with J gene TRBJ2-1, with TRBD2 matching 8 bases. With 4 bases clipped from V and 6 bases from J, the junction kept 2 bases outside the gene matches. This CDR3 has 13 amino acids. The germline gives CDR1 SGHTA, CDR2 FQGTGA. This chain's CDR3 is CASSSGLANEQFF. CDR3 sequence (DNA): TGTGCCAGCAGCTCCGGACTAGCCAATGAGCAGTTCTTC.

This chain connects TRBV5-8 to TRBJ1-1; weak D call: TRBD1 (5 bases). Trimming took off 3 bases at V and 4 bases at J, with 16 bases between the two ends. Germline CDR1 reads SGHTS; CDR2 reads YDEGEE. The CDR3 is 15 amino acids. CDR3: CASSSEQVPLTEAFF. In nucleotides, the CDR3 is TGTGCCAGCAGCTCAGAACAGGTCCCTCTCACTGAAGCTTTCTTT.

The J gene is TRBJ2-1, the V gene TRBV7-6, with 14 bases matching TRBD2. V gave up 5 bases and J gave up 8 bases; unmatched junction bases: 14. This CDR3 is built from 18 residues. The germline V gene encodes CDR1 SGHVS and CDR2 FNYEAQ. CDR3 coding DNA: TGTGCCAGCAGCCGGAGACTAGCGGGAGGGCCGACGGATCATGAGCAGTTCTTC. Its protein is CASSRRLAGGPTDHEQFF.

The CDR3 region is CASSISVNQPQHF. In nucleotides, the CDR3 is TGTGCCAGTAGTATTAGCGTGAATCAGCCCCAGCATTTT. The chain couples TRBV19 to TRBJ1-5; D unresolved. The CDR3 is made up of 13 amino acids. The V and J ends lost 3 bases and 4 bases respectively, with 7 bases between them. CDR1 LNHDA and CDR2 SQIVND come from the germline V gene (reference sequence).

The rearrangement joins TRBV6-5 to TRBJ1-1; D might be TRBD1 (5 bases). Deletions cut 2 bases from V and 1 base from J, with 5 bases between. Germline CDR1 and CDR2: MNHEY and SVGAGI. There are 13 residues in the CDR3. The CDR3: CASSYQGNTEAFF. In nucleotides, the CDR3 is TGTGCCAGCAGTTACCAGGGGAACACTGAAGCTTTCTTT.

The chain uses TRBV5-5 and TRBJ1-1, with D perhaps TRBD1 (6 bases). The V gene's germline CDR1 is SGHKS and CDR2 YYEKEE (reference sequence). The CDR3 has 15 residues. Trimming took off 1 base at V and 1 base at J, with 11 bases between the two ends. CDR3 nucleotides: TGTGCCAGCAGCTTGAGGCGGGGGCGGAACACTGAAGCTTTCTTT. Its protein product is CASSLRRGRNTEAFF.

This chain connects TRBV28 to TRBJ2-5; TRBD1 matches at 7 bases. The CDR3 runs to 14 residues. V trimming: 5 bases; J trimming: 2 bases; junction bases outside the gene matches: 5. Germline CDR1 is MDHEN and CDR2 is SYDVKM. Here the CDR3 DNA reads TGTGCCAGCAGTCACGGGACAGTTCAAGAGACCCAGTACTTC. Its protein is CASSHGTVQETQYF.